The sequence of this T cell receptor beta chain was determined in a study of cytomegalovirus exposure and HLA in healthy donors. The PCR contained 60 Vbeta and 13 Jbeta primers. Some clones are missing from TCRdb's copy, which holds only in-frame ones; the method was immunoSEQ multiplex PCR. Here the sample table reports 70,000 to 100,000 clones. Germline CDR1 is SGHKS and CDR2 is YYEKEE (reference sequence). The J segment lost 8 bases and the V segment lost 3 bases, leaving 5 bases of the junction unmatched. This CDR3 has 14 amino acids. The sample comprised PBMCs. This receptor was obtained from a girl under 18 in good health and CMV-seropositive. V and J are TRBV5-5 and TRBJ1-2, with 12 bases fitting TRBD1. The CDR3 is CASSSGTGGSGYTF. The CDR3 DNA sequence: TGTGCCAGCAGCTCCGGGACAGGGGGCTCGGGCTACACCTTC.